Shown below are 3 T cell receptor beta chains from a single sample sequenced in a study of cytomegalovirus exposure and HLA in healthy donors. The PCR had 60 Vbeta and 13 Jbeta primers. Assay: immunoSEQ multiplex PCR; the TCRdb copy retains only in-frame clones and omits some. The table records about 160,000 clones, 65% to 85% of them present only once. Sequencing was carried out using PBMCs. The receptors stem from a woman aged 30 to 39 in good health and CMV-seropositive.

The genes are TRBV7-6 and TRBJ2-7; D not resolved. The V end was cut by 4 bases, the J end by 7 bases, with 20 bases between. CDR3 length: 15 residues. Looked up from germline, CDR1 is SGHVS and CDR2 is FNYEAQ. The CDR3 protein is CASSSRYGGFLEQYF. The CDR3 nucleotides read TGTGCCAGCAGCTCGCGGTATGGTGGGTTTCTGGAGCAGTACTTC. The variable domain in full, completed from reference TRBV7-6 and TRBJ2-7, reads GAGVSQSPRYKVTKRGQDVALRCDPISGHVSLYWYRQALGQGPEFLTYFNYEAQQDKSGLPNDRFSAERPEGSISTLTIQRTEQRDSAMYRCASSSRYGGFLEQYFGPGTRLTVT.

The sample holds a few counts of this clone. DNA for the CDR3: TGCAGCGTTCCTCTTCCCAGGGGAAGCTATGGCTACACCTTC. Residues: CSVPLPRGSYGYTF. The chain recombines TRBV29-1 with TRBJ1-2; TRBD1 might be the D (6 bases). V gave up 5 bases and J gave up 4 bases, with 17 bases separating them. CDR3 length equals 14 residues. Germline CDR1 is SQVTM and CDR2 is ANQGSEA.

The J gene is TRBJ2-3, the V gene TRBV12-5; D is possibly TRBD2 (5 bases). CDR1 LGHNT and CDR2 FRNRAP come from the germline V gene. Between the trimmed V and J ends, which lost 1 base and 4 bases, there was a span of 12 bases. The CDR3 loop spans 15 amino acids. CDR3 in amino acids: CASGLAGGWADTQYF. CDR3 DNA: TGTGCTAGTGGTTTGGCAGGCGGGTGGGCAGATACGCAGTATTTT. Full variable domain (rest looked up from reference TRBV12-5 and TRBJ2-3): DARVTQTPRHKVTEMGQEVTMRCQPILGHNTVFWYRQTMMQGLELLAYFRNRAPLDDSGMPKDRFSAEMPDATLATLKIQPSEPRDSAVYFCASGLAGGWADTQYFGPGTRLTVL.